This T cell receptor beta chain is from a study of metastatic and nonmetastatic thyroid tumors. Study details: From malignant and benign thyroid patients, repertoires in blood and in tumor or nodule tissue were compared.

Treatment of any kind had been given to no patient before thyroid surgery. Germline V gene lookup returns CDR1 LGHNA and CDR2 YNFKEQ. This CDR3 comprises 17 residues. The J segment lost 6 bases and the V segment lost 5 bases, leaving 15 bases of the junction unmatched. MiXCR reprocessed the PCR reads for TCRdb. The sample has more than 6,000 clones, roughly 30% seen once; the top ten hold more than 10%. This clone showed up just once. The rearrangement links TRBV4-2 to TRBJ2-1, with TRBD1 identical over 8 bases. The source of this sequence is a female donor with papillary thyroid cancer or a benign thyroid nodule (not recorded which). Some clones in this sample may be carry-over from other donors' samples. Material: adjacent normal tissue. The DNA for the CDR3 is TGTGCCAGCAGCGATAGACCCGGGACAGGTCCGATCAATGAGCAGTTCTTC. This sequence encodes CASSDRPGTGPINEQFF.